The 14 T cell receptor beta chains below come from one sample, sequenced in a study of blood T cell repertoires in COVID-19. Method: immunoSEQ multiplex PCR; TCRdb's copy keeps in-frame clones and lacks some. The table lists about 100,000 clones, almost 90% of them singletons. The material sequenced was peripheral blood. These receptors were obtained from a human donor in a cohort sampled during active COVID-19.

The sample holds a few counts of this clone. CDR3 nucleotide sequence: TGTGCCAGCAGTGCCCCCCAGGGGGGCTCCTACAATGAGCAGTTCTTC. Amino acids: CASSAPQGGSYNEQFF. This chain joins TRBV28 and TRBJ2-1, with D possibly matching TRBD1 (7 bases). From germline, CDR1 is MDHEN and CDR2 SYDVKM. The CDR3 spans 16 residues. The germline V and J ends were trimmed by 5 bases and 0 bases, with 14 bases remaining between them. Filled out from reference TRBV28 and TRBJ2-1, the complete variable domain reads DVKVTQSSRYLVKRTGEKVFLECVQDMDHENMFWYRQDPGLGLRLIYFSYDVKMKEKGDIPEGYSVSREKKERFSLILESASTNQTSMYLCASSAPQGGSYNEQFFGPGTRLTVL.

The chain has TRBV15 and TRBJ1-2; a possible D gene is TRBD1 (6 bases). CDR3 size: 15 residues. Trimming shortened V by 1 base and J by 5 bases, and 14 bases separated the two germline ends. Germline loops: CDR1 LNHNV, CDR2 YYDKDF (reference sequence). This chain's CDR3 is CATSRASDRRYGYTF. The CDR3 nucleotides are TGTGCCACCAGCAGAGCTTCAGACAGGAGATATGGCTACACCTTC.

The CDR3 coding sequence is TGTGCCAGCAGCAAGGGGACAGGGTGGATGCAGTACTTC. This codes for CASSKGTGWMQYF. V usage is TRBV2 and J usage is TRBJ2-7; 9 nucleotides match TRBD1. After removal of 6 bases from V and 9 bases from J, the junction contained 9 bases not matched to a gene. Germline CDR1 is SNHLY and CDR2 is FYNNEI. The CDR3 has 13 residues.

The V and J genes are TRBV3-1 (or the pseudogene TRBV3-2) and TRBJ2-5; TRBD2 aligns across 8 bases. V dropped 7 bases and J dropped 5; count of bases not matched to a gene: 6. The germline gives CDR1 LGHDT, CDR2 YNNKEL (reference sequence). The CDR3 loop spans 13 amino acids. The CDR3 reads CASTGTRGETQYF. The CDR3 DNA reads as TGTGCCAGCACCGGGACTAGAGGTGAGACCCAGTACTTC.

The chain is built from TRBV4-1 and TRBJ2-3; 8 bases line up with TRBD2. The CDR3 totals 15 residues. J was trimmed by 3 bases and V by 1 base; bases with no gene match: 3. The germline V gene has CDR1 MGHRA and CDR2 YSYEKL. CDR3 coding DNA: TGCGCCAGCAGCCAAGTGGGGACTAGAACAGATACGCAGTATTTT. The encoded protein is CASSQVGTRTDTQYF.

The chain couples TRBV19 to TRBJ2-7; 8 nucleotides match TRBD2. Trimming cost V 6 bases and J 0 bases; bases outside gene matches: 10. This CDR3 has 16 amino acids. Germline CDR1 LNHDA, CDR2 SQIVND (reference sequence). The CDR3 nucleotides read TGTGCCAGTAGCCGCGGGGGACTAGGGGTCTCCTACGAGCAGTACTTC. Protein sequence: CASSRGGLGVSYEQYF.

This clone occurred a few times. For the CDR3, the DNA is TGCGCCAGCAGCCAAGATGGACAGCAGCCCCAGCATTTT. As protein: CASSQDGQQPQHF. The chain uses TRBV4-3 and TRBJ1-5; D may be TRBD1 (6 bases). The length of the CDR3 is 13 residues. Germline CDR1 is LGHNA and CDR2 is YSLEER. Trimming left V 0 bases short and J 7 bases short, with 7 bases between.

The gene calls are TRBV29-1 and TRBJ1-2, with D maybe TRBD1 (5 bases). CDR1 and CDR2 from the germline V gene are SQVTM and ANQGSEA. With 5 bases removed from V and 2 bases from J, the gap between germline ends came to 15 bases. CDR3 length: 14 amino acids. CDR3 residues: CSVPLVSGNYGYTF. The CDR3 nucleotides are TGCAGCGTTCCATTGGTGTCAGGGAACTATGGCTACACCTTC.

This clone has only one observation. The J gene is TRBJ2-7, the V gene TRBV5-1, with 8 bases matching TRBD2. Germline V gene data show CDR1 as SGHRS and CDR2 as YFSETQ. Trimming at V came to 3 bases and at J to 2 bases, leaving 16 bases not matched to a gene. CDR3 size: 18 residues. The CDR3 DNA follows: TGCGCCAGCAGCTGGGGGGCCGCCGGCGGGAGGACCACCTACGAGCAGTACTTC. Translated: CASSWGAAGGRTTYEQYF.

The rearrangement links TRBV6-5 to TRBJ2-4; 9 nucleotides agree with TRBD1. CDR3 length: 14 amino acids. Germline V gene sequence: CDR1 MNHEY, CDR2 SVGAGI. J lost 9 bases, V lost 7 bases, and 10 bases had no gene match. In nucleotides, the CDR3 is TGTGCCAGCATCTCGGACAGGGGAGGAGGCATTCAGTACTTC. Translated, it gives CASISDRGGGIQYF.

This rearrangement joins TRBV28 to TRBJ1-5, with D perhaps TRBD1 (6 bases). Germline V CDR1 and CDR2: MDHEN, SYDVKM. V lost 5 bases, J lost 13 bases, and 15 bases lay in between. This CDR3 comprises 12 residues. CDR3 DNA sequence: TGTGCCAGCAGTAGCAGGGGAGGGATTCAGCATTTT. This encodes CASSSRGGIQHF.

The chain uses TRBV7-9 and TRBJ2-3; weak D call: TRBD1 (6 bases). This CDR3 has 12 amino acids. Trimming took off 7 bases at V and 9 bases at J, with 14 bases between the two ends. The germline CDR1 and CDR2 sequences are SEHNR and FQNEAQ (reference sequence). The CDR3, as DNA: TGTGCCAGCAACCCCTCTGGGGGCACGCAGTATTTT. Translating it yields CASNPSGGTQYF.

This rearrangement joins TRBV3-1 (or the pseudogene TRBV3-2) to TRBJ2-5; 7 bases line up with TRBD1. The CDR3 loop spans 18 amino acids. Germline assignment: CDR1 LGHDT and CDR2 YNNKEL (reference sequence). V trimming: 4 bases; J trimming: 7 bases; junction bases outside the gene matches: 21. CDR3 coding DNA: TGTGCCAGCAGCCGGGGAAGGGGGACAGACCGACGGCTGGCGACCCAGTACTTC. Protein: CASSRGRGTDRRLATQYF.

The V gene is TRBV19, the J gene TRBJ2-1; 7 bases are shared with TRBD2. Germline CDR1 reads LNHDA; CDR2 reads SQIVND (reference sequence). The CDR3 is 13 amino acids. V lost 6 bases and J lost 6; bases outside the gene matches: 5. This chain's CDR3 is CASRTGLSNEQFF. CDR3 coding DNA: TGTGCCAGTAGGACGGGACTAAGCAATGAGCAGTTCTTC.